This T cell receptor (beta chain) was obtained from a study of control samples from healthy donors and cancer patients. The table came from immunoSEQ multiplex PCR; TCRdb's copy has only in-frame clones and leaves some out. The sample carries 85,000 to 100,000 clones, around 80% recorded once. The origin of this receptor is a man between 60 and 75 years old in good health. Sequencing was done on a sample of blood.

The CDR3 DNA is TGTGCCAGCAGTTCTACTCCTCAGGGGACCTATGGCTACACCTTC. It codes for CASSSTPQGTYGYTF. The chain carries TRBV6-6 and TRBJ1-2; D might be TRBD1 (6 bases). The germline V gene has CDR1 MNHNY and CDR2 SVGAGI (reference sequence). Trimming cost V 4 bases and J 4 bases, with 16 bases left between them. The CDR3 spans 15 residues.